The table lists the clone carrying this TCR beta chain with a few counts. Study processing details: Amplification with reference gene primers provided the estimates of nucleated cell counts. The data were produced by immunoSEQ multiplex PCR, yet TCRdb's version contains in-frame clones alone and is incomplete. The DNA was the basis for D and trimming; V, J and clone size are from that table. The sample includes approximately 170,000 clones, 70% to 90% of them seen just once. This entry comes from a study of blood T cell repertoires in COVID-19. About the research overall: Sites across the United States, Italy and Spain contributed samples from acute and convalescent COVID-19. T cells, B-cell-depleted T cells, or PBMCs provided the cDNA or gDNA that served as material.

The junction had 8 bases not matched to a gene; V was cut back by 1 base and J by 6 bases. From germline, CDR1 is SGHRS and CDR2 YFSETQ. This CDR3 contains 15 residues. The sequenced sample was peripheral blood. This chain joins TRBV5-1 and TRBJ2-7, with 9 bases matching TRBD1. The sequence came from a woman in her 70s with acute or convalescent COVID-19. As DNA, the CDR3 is TGCGCCAGCAGCTTGCAACCGGGACAGGGAGGCGAGCAGTACTTC. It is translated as CASSLQPGQGGEQYF.